A single sample gave rise to the 27 T cell receptor beta chains below, sequenced in a study of T-cell reconstitution after alpha-beta-depleted transplantation in children. Molecular barcoding with unique molecular identifiers was used for the TCRbeta library. Via MiXCR, TCRdb re-called the PCR reads, giving one row per CDR3 protein. The data show 280,000 or so distinct CDR3 sequences, roughly 12% seen once. Material: peripheral blood, obtained 180 days after TCRalphabeta/CD19-depleted stem cell transplant. Receptors were obtained from a male patient under 10 years old who had a stem cell transplant for chronic granulomatous disease, so the T cells may come from the graft donor.

On this clonotype itself: A much bigger clone sits one base away, suggesting this may be a read error. The chain combines TRBV20-1 with TRBJ2-3, with 7 bases lining up with TRBD2. CDR1 is DFQATT and CDR2 is SNEGSKA in the germline V gene (reference sequence). There are 13 residues in the CDR3. Trimming took 3 bases from V and 6 from J; bases not matched to a gene: 6. CDR3 protein: CSASLVGGDTQYF. CDR3 nucleotide sequence: TGCAGTGCTAGTTTAGTGGGGGGGGATACGCAGTATTTT.

This clonotype was seen many times. DNA of the CDR3: TGTGCCAGCTCCTCGTCCGGGACAGGGGGCGCTCAGGCAGATACGCAGTATTTT. As protein: CASSSSGTGGAQADTQYF. The chain employs TRBV6-1 and TRBJ2-3; 12 nucleotides agree with TRBD1. Per germline, CDR1 MNHNS and CDR2 SASEGT. V lost 8 bases and J lost 4; bases outside the gene matches: 16. The length of the CDR3 is 18 residues.

This clonotype was recorded at least ten times. CDR3 DNA sequence: TGTGCCAGCAGCCCCCGGACTACCGCAGATACGCAGTATTTT. Protein: CASSPRTTADTQYF. The V call is TRBV7-2, the J call TRBJ2-3, with D tentatively TRBD2 (6 bases). CDR1 and CDR2 from the germline V gene are SGHTA and FQGNSA. The V end was cut by 5 bases, the J end by 4 bases, with 13 bases between. This CDR3 comprises 14 residues.

This clonotype came up many times. J is TRBJ1-1 and V is TRBV5-1, with D hard to call. The CDR3 loop spans 14 amino acids. V lost 2 bases and J 7 bases, leaving 15 bases between the germline ends. Per the germline V gene, CDR1 is SGHRS and CDR2 is YFSETQ. CDR3 DNA: TGCGCCAGCAGCTTTGGGGAGGGCGAACTTGAAGCTTTCTTT. Its protein product is CASSFGEGELEAFF.

This clonotype was seen many times. The chain links TRBV7-2 to TRBJ2-7, with D perhaps TRBD2 (5 bases). With 1 base removed from V and 1 base from J, the gap between germline ends came to 11 bases. The length of the CDR3 is 15 residues. Looked up from germline, CDR1 is SGHTA and CDR2 is FQGNSA. CDR3 protein: CASSLVSERSYEQYF. For the CDR3, the DNA is TGTGCCAGCAGCTTAGTGTCAGAGCGGTCCTACGAGCAGTACTTC.

This chain links TRBV4-2 with TRBJ2-6; D unclear. V lost 9 bases and J lost 4, with 19 bases in between. CDR3 size: 16 residues. CDR1 is LGHNA, CDR2 YNFKEQ, per germline. As DNA, the CDR3 is TGTGCCAGGGGCTTCCGGGTCCTCTGCGGGGCCAACGTCCTGACTTTC. Translating gives CARGFRVLCGANVLTF.

This clonotype appeared many times. The chain links TRBV5-1 to TRBJ2-5; 8 bases are a match to TRBD2. The CDR3 is 14 residues long. V shed 5 bases and J 1 base; nucleotides not matched to a gene: 4. Looked up from germline, CDR1 is SGHRS and CDR2 is YFSETQ. The CDR3 region has the DNA TGCGCCAGCAGTATACGGGGGGGCCAAGAGACCCAGTACTTC. It is translated as CASSIRGGQETQYF.

This clonotype was counted ten times or more. J is TRBJ1-1 and V is TRBV28; 8 bases agree with TRBD1. J was trimmed by 10 bases and V by 6 bases; bases with no gene match: 7. This CDR3 has 12 amino acids. Germline CDR1 is MDHEN and CDR2 is SYDVKM. The CDR3 DNA follows: TGTGCCAGCAGCCCGACAGGGGTGGGAGCTTTCTTT. It codes for CASSPTGVGAFF.

Ten or more counts support this clonotype. The J gene is TRBJ1-4, the V gene TRBV2; possible D gene TRBD1, 5 bases. This CDR3 spans 14 amino acids. From germline, CDR1 is SNHLY and CDR2 FYNNEI. The germline V and J ends were trimmed by 6 bases and 4 bases, with 12 bases remaining between them. The CDR3: CASSRDGHNEKLFF. The CDR3 DNA reads TGTGCCAGCAGCCGGGACGGACATAATGAAAAACTGTTTTTT.

Remarks on this clonotype: This could be a read error, since a much larger clone is one nucleotide away. This chain connects TRBV20-1 to TRBJ2-1; 10 bases map to TRBD2. The germline CDR1 and CDR2 sequences are DFQATT and SNEGSKA (reference sequence). This CDR3 is built from 15 residues. Germline trimming cut 0 bases from V and 10 bases from J; bases unmatched to any gene: 9. CDR3 sequence reads: CSARDSPSGSNEQFF. In nucleotides, the CDR3 is TGCAGTGCTAGAGATAGCCCTAGCGGGAGCAACGAGCAGTTCTTC.

This clonotype has just a few counts. V usage is TRBV29-1 and J usage is TRBJ2-7, with 7 bases fitting TRBD2. Trimming at V came to 6 bases and at J to 6 bases, leaving 8 bases not matched to a gene. There are 12 residues in the CDR3. Germline assignment: CDR1 SQVTM and CDR2 ANQGSEA. CDR3 protein: CSVVSGIFEQYF. DNA for the CDR3: TGCAGCGTGGTAAGCGGGATATTCGAGCAGTACTTC.

This clonotype occurred many times. The V and J genes are TRBV29-1 and TRBJ2-1; 13 nucleotides line up with TRBD2. The junction had 17 bases not matched to a gene; V was cut back by 5 bases and J by 4 bases. There are 19 residues in the CDR3. In germline, CDR1 is SQVTM, CDR2 ANQGSEA. The CDR3 loop is CSVCTGTSGKRGGYNEQFF. CDR3 coding DNA: TGCAGCGTTTGCACCGGGACTAGCGGGAAGCGGGGGGGTTACAATGAGCAGTTCTTC.

This clonotype was found many times. The chain combines TRBV7-2 with TRBJ1-3; the D gene is possibly TRBD1 (6 bases). Germline values: CDR1 SGHTA, CDR2 FQGNSA. The CDR3 loop spans 15 amino acids. Trimming cost V 5 bases and J 3 bases, with 14 bases left between them. CDR3 in amino acids: CASSRAGGFGNTIYF. The CDR3 DNA is TGTGCCAGCAGCCGGGCGGGGGGCTTTGGAAACACCATATATTTT.

This clonotype was seen a few times. This sequence joins TRBV11-1 and TRBJ2-7; D assignment may be TRBD1 or TRBD2 (6 bases each). Germline lookup yields CDR1 SGHAT and CDR2 FQDESV (reference sequence). V shed 0 bases and J shed 0 bases, with 12 bases lying between them. This CDR3 is 16 amino acids long. DNA for the CDR3: TGTGCCAGCAGCTTAGCGTCACAGGGAGGCTCCTACGAGCAGTACTTC. The encoded protein is CASSLASQGGSYEQYF.

This clonotype was seen at least ten times. CDR3 region: CASSLLGSGANVLTF. DNA for the CDR3: TGTGCCAGCAGCTTATTGGGCTCTGGGGCCAACGTCCTGACTTTC. This sequence joins TRBV11-2 and TRBJ2-6, with unresolved D. CDR1 SGHAT and CDR2 FQNNGV come from the germline V gene. This CDR3 region has 15 residues. V lost 2 bases to trimming and J lost 0 bases, with 5 bases between them.

This clonotype was observed at least ten times. CDR3 in DNA: TGTGCCAGTTCTGACAGGGGTCCCCCCTACGAGCAGTACTTC. This encodes CASSDRGPPYEQYF. The rearrangement joins TRBV12-3 or TRBV12-4 to TRBJ2-7, with 8 bases identical to TRBD1. V lost 9 bases to trimming and J lost 2 bases; unmatched junction nucleotides: 9. There are 14 residues in the CDR3.

Many counts were recorded for this clonotype. The rearrangement links TRBV7-2 to TRBJ1-6; D gene unclear. Germline V CDR1 and CDR2: SGHTA, FQGNSA. V lost 3 bases to trimming and J lost 3 bases, with 6 bases between them. The CDR3 is made up of 14 amino acids. In DNA form, the CDR3 reads TGTGCCAGCAGCTTTTTTCGCTATAATTCACCCCTCCACTTT. Its protein product is CASSFFRYNSPLHF.

Ten or more counts support this clonotype. The V and J genes are TRBV28 and TRBJ2-7; D may correspond to TRBD1 or TRBD2 (6 bases each). The CDR3 length is 16 residues. Trimming removed 1 base at V and 1 base at J, with 14 bases between. Germline assignment: CDR1 MDHEN and CDR2 SYDVKM. The CDR3 region is CASSLLGGWGSYEQYF. The CDR3 nucleotides read TGTGCCAGCAGTTTATTGGGGGGCTGGGGATCCTACGAGCAGTACTTC.

This clonotype was seen more than once but under ten times. This chain joins TRBV30 and TRBJ2-1; D remains unclear. The ends were cut back, 1 base at V and 5 bases at J, with 12 bases in the middle. The CDR3 loop spans 14 amino acids. Per germline, CDR1 GTSNPN and CDR2 SVGIG (reference sequence). CDR3 residues: CAWSASLPDNEQFF. The CDR3 region has the DNA TGTGCCTGGAGTGCCTCCCTTCCGGACAATGAGCAGTTCTTC.

This clonotype was seen ten or more times. The chain recombines TRBV28 with TRBJ2-5; D is ambiguous. Germline assignment: CDR1 MDHEN and CDR2 SYDVKM. This CDR3 contains 12 residues. Trimming pared 5 bases from V and 5 bases from J, leaving 9 bases between. The CDR3 protein is CASSPPYETQYF. CDR3 coding DNA: TGTGCCAGCAGTCCACCATATGAGACCCAGTACTTC.

Ten or more counts support this clonotype. This sequence joins TRBV10-2 and TRBJ2-5; D might be TRBD1 or TRBD2, each matching 6 bases. This CDR3 is built from 16 residues. With 0 bases removed from V and 0 bases from J, the gap between germline ends came to 11 bases. The germline V gene encodes CDR1 WSHSY and CDR2 SAAADI. The CDR3 reads CASSESIRGDQETQYF. The CDR3 DNA reads as TGCGCCAGCAGTGAGTCGATTAGGGGGGACCAAGAGACCCAGTACTTC.

There are many counts of this clonotype. This chain uses TRBV5-1 with TRBJ1-4; D is undetermined. CDR1 is SGHRS and CDR2 is YFSETQ in the germline V gene. The ends were cut back, 0 bases at V and 11 bases at J, with 11 bases in the middle. This CDR3 has 13 amino acids. The CDR3 is CASSLDLSGKLFF. In nucleotides, the CDR3 is TGCGCCAGCAGCTTGGATCTAAGCGGGAAACTGTTTTTT. The variable domain in full, with the rest retrieved from reference TRBV5-1 and TRBJ1-4, is KAGVTQTPRYLIKTRGQQVTLSCSPISGHRSVSWYQQTPGQGLQFLFEYFSETQRNKGNFPGRFSGRQFSNSRSEMNVSTLELGDSALYLCASSLDLSGKLFFGSGTQLSVL.

This clonotype was seen at least ten times. The chain uses TRBV20-1 and TRBJ2-5; D is perhaps TRBD2 (6 bases). The germline CDR1 and CDR2 sequences are DFQATT and SNEGSKA (reference sequence). The CDR3 consists of 15 residues. V was trimmed by 6 bases and J by 4 bases, leaving 21 bases between them. CDR3 sequence (DNA): TGCAGTGCCAGGGAGGCAGACCGCGCGGGAGAGACCCAGTACTTC. Translating gives CSAREADRAGETQYF.

This clonotype was found many times. At one boundary the junction diverges from the germline segment, which might be a read error. The chain recombines TRBV7-7 with TRBJ2-5; D ambiguous. There are 14 residues in the CDR3. Germline V CDR1 and CDR2: SSHAT, FNYEAQ (reference sequence). The CDR3 loop reads CASSLSSYQETQYF. As DNA, the CDR3 is TGTGCTAGCAGCTTATCTTCTTACCAAGAGACCCAGTACTTC.

This clonotype was counted ten times or more. V and J are TRBV5-5 and TRBJ2-2, with TRBD1 matching over 9 bases. CDR3 size: 14 residues. Germline lookup yields CDR1 SGHKS and CDR2 YYEKEE (reference sequence). The V gene end was trimmed by 3 bases and the J gene end by 5 bases; junction bases not matched to a gene: 2. CDR3 region: CASSWTGETGELFF. In DNA form, the CDR3 reads TGTGCCAGCAGCTGGACAGGGGAGACCGGGGAGCTGTTTTTT.

The table lists this clonotype with many counts. This chain joins TRBV18 and TRBJ2-7, with a tentative D call TRBD2 (5 bases). This CDR3 is 13 amino acids long. Germline CDR1 is KGHSH and CDR2 is LQKENI. V lost 5 bases and J 4 bases, leaving 12 bases between the germline ends. CDR3 sequence: CASSGTGNYEQYF. In DNA, the CDR3 is TGTGCCAGCTCAGGAACCGGGAATTACGAGCAGTACTTC.

This clonotype showed up many times. The V and J genes are TRBV12-3 or TRBV12-4 and TRBJ2-1; D is undetermined. V lost 8 bases and J lost 4, with 9 bases in between. The CDR3 runs 12 residues. The CDR3 loop is CASQSSYNEQFF. DNA for the CDR3: TGTGCCAGCCAGAGTTCGTACAATGAGCAGTTCTTC.